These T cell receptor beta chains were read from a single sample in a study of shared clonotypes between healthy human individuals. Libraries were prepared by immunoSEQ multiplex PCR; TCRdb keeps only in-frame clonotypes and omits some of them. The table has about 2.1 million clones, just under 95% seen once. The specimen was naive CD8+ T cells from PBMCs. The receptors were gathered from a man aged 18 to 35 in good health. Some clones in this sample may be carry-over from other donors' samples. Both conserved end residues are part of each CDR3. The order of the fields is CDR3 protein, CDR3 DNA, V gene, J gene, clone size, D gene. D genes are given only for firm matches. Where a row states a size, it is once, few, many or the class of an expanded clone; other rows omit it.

cdr3_aa: CASSLDYEQYF
cdr3_nt: TGTGCCAGCAGCTTAGATTACGAGCAGTACTTC
v_call: TRBV7-3
j_call: TRBJ2-7
clone_size: NA
d_call: NA

cdr3_aa: CSVEAEATEAFF
cdr3_nt: TGCAGCGTCGAGGCGGAGGCCACTGAAGCTTTCTTT
v_call: TRBV29-1
j_call: TRBJ1-1
clone_size: NA
d_call: NA

cdr3_aa: CASSLTGTYEQYF
cdr3_nt: TGTGCCAGTAGCCTGACAGGGACCTACGAGCAGTACTTC
v_call: TRBV19
j_call: TRBJ2-7
clone_size: NA
d_call: TRBD1

cdr3_aa: CASSERQIVATNEKLFF
cdr3_nt: TGTGCCAGCAGCGAGAGACAGATAGTTGCAACTAATGAAAAACTGTTTTTT
v_call: TRBV5-5
j_call: TRBJ1-4
clone_size: NA
d_call: NA

cdr3_aa: CAWDIAGARGEQFF
cdr3_nt: TGTGCCTGGGACATAGCGGGGGCCCGGGGTGAGCAGTTCTTC
v_call: TRBV30
j_call: TRBJ2-1
clone_size: NA
d_call: TRBD2

cdr3_aa: CASSPVGYNEQFF
cdr3_nt: TGTGCCAGCAGCCCGGTCGGGTACAATGAGCAGTTCTTC
v_call: TRBV5-6
j_call: TRBJ2-1
clone_size: NA
d_call: NA

cdr3_aa: CSAGTNEQFF
cdr3_nt: TGCAGCGCAGGGACGAATGAGCAGTTCTTC
v_call: TRBV29-1
j_call: TRBJ2-1
clone_size: NA
d_call: NA

cdr3_aa: CASSLSMDPEQFF
cdr3_nt: TGTGCCAGCAGTTTATCGATGGATCCTGAGCAGTTCTTC
v_call: TRBV27
j_call: TRBJ2-1
clone_size: few
d_call: NA

cdr3_aa: CASSSTRDSQNTEAFF
cdr3_nt: TGTGCCAGTAGTTCGACCCGGGACAGCCAGAACACTGAAGCTTTCTTT
v_call: TRBV19
j_call: TRBJ1-1
clone_size: NA
d_call: TRBD1

cdr3_aa: CASSPRQGSHEQYF
cdr3_nt: TGTGCCAGCAGTCCCCGACAGGGCAGCCACGAGCAGTACTTC
v_call: TRBV27
j_call: TRBJ2-7
clone_size: NA
d_call: TRBD1

cdr3_aa: CASMWAGGIIGELFF
cdr3_nt: TGTGCCAGCATGTGGGCAGGGGGAATAATCGGGGAGCTGTTTTTT
v_call: TRBV2
j_call: TRBJ2-2
clone_size: NA
d_call: TRBD1

cdr3_aa: CASSPVADSYNEQFF
cdr3_nt: TGCGCCAGCAGCCCAGTAGCGGATTCCTACAATGAGCAGTTCTTC
v_call: TRBV5-1
j_call: TRBJ2-1
clone_size: NA
d_call: NA

cdr3_aa: CASSDPGIGYEQYF
cdr3_nt: TGTGCCAGCAGCGACCCGGGGATCGGCTACGAGCAGTACTTC
v_call: TRBV11-2
j_call: TRBJ2-7
clone_size: NA
d_call: NA

cdr3_aa: CASSRWPGDVNQPQHF
cdr3_nt: TGTGCCAGCAGCCGATGGCCTGGGGATGTCAATCAGCCCCAGCATTTT
v_call: TRBV7-3
j_call: TRBJ1-5
clone_size: NA
d_call: NA

cdr3_aa: CASGGPDSLSYNEQFF
cdr3_nt: TGTGCTAGTGGTGGCCCCGACTCCCTCTCCTACAATGAGCAGTTCTTC
v_call: TRBV12-5
j_call: TRBJ2-1
clone_size: NA
d_call: NA

cdr3_aa: CASSPPRVATYEQYF
cdr3_nt: TGTGCCAGCAGCCCTCCGCGCGTGGCCACCTACGAGCAGTACTTC
v_call: TRBV6-1
j_call: TRBJ2-7
clone_size: NA
d_call: NA

cdr3_aa: CASSLRWSTNYGYTF
cdr3_nt: TGTGCCAGCAGCCTTCGGTGGTCTACTAACTATGGCTACACCTTC
v_call: TRBV5-8
j_call: TRBJ1-2
clone_size: NA
d_call: NA

cdr3_aa: CASSIAGQGITGELFF
cdr3_nt: TGTGCCAGTAGTATAGCGGGACAGGGTATCACCGGGGAGCTGTTTTTT
v_call: TRBV19
j_call: TRBJ2-2
clone_size: few
d_call: TRBD1

cdr3_aa: CATSSRTGRSNQPQHF
cdr3_nt: TGTGCCACCAGCAGCCGGACAGGGAGGAGCAATCAGCCCCAGCATTTT
v_call: TRBV15
j_call: TRBJ1-5
clone_size: NA
d_call: TRBD1

cdr3_aa: CASSQEGGQGAYEQYF
cdr3_nt: TGCGCCAGCAGCCAAGAGGGCGGACAGGGGGCGTACGAGCAGTACTTC
v_call: TRBV4-1
j_call: TRBJ2-7
clone_size: NA
d_call: TRBD1

cdr3_aa: CASSQLGSTGGYTF
cdr3_nt: TGTGCCAGCAGCCAACTTGGGTCAACGGGGGGCTACACCTTC
v_call: TRBV5-8
j_call: TRBJ1-2
clone_size: NA
d_call: NA

cdr3_aa: CASSLGMGTYLPTGELFF
cdr3_nt: TGTGCCAGCAGCTTGGGAATGGGTACCTATTTGCCCACCGGGGAGCTGTTTTTT
v_call: TRBV5-5
j_call: TRBJ2-2
clone_size: NA
d_call: NA

cdr3_aa: CASSLYVSSYEQYF
cdr3_nt: TGCGCCAGCAGCTTGTACGTGAGCTCCTACGAGCAGTACTTC
v_call: TRBV5-1
j_call: TRBJ2-7
clone_size: NA
d_call: NA

cdr3_aa: CASSLGQGLSPLHF
cdr3_nt: TGTGCCAGCAGCCTGGGACAGGGGCTTTCACCCCTCCACTTT
v_call: TRBV27
j_call: TRBJ1-6
clone_size: NA
d_call: TRBD1

cdr3_aa: CSVTHRDVYYNEQFF
cdr3_nt: TGCAGCGTTACACACCGGGACGTATACTACAATGAGCAGTTCTTC
v_call: TRBV29-1
j_call: TRBJ2-1
clone_size: NA
d_call: NA

cdr3_aa: CASSLDTSPDTQYF
cdr3_nt: TGTGCCAGCAGTTTAGACACTAGCCCAGATACGCAGTATTTT
v_call: TRBV27
j_call: TRBJ2-3
clone_size: NA
d_call: NA

cdr3_aa: CASSIATGSSGANVLTF
cdr3_nt: TGTGCCAGTAGTATAGCAACAGGATCCTCTGGGGCCAACGTCCTGACTTTC
v_call: TRBV19
j_call: TRBJ2-6
clone_size: NA
d_call: NA

cdr3_aa: CASSLDYRLGTGGYEQYF
cdr3_nt: TGCGCCAGCAGCTTGGATTATCGTCTTGGGACAGGGGGGTACGAGCAGTACTTC
v_call: TRBV5-1
j_call: TRBJ2-7
clone_size: NA
d_call: TRBD1

cdr3_aa: CASSDGTGTRSDTEAFF
cdr3_nt: TGTGCCAGCAGCGACGGGACAGGGACCAGGTCGGACACTGAAGCTTTCTTT
v_call: TRBV7-6
j_call: TRBJ1-1
clone_size: NA
d_call: TRBD1

cdr3_aa: CASSFGGRGNEQFF
cdr3_nt: TGTGCCAGCAGCTTTGGCGGGAGAGGCAATGAGCAGTTCTTC
v_call: TRBV7-9
j_call: TRBJ2-1
clone_size: NA
d_call: TRBD2